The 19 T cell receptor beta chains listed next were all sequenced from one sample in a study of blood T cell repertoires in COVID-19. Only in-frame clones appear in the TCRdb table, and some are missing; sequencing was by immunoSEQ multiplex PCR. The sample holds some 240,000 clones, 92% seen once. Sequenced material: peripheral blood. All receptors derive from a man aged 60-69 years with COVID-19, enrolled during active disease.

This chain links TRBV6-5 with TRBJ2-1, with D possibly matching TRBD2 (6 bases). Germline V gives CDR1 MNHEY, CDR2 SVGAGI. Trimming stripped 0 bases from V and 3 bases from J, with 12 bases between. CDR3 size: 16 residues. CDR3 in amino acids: CASSYSGGTIYNEQFF. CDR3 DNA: TGTGCCAGCAGTTACTCGGGCGGGACCATCTACAATGAGCAGTTCTTC.

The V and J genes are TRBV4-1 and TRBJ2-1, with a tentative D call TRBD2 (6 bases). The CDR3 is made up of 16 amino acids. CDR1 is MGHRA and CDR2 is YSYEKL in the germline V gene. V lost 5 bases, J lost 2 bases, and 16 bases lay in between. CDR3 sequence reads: CASSGGDSLPYNEQFF. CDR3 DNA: TGCGCCAGCAGCGGCGGGGACTCCCTCCCCTACAATGAGCAGTTCTTC.

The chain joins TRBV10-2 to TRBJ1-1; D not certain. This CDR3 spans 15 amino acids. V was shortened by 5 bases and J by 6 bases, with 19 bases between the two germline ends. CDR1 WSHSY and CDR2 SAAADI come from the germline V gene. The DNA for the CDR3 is TGCGCCAGCAGTCTGATTTTGGGAGGGCAAGCTGAAGCTTTCTTT. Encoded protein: CASSLILGGQAEAFF.

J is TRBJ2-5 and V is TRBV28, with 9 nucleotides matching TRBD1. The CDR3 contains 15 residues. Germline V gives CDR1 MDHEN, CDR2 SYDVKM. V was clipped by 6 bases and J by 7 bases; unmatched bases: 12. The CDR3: CASSSGTGTPPTQYF. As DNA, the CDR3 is TGTGCCAGCAGCTCCGGGACAGGGACCCCACCGACCCAGTACTTC. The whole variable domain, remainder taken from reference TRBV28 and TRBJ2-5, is DVKVTQSSRYLVKRTGEKVFLECVQDMDHENMFWYRQDPGLGLRLIYFSYDVKMKEKGDIPEGYSVSREKKERFSLILESASTNQTSMYLCASSSGTGTPPTQYFGPGTRLLVL.

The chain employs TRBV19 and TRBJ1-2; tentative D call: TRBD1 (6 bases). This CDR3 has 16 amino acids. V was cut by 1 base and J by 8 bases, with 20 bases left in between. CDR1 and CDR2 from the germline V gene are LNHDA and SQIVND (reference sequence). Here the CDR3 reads CASSIAHGQRYKGYTF. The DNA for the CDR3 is TGTGCCAGTAGTATAGCCCACGGACAGCGGTATAAGGGCTACACCTTC.

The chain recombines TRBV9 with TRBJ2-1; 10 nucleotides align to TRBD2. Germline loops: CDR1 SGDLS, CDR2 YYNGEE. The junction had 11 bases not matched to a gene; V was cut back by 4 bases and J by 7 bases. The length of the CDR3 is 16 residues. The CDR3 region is CASSPQAGGPGNEQFF. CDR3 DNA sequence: TGTGCCAGCAGCCCCCAAGCGGGAGGGCCGGGTAATGAGCAGTTCTTC.

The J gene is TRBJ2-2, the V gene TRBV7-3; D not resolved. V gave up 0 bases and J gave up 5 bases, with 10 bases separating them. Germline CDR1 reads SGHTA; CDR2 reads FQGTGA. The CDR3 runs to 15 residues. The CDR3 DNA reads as TGTGCCAGCAGCTTAACACTCGTGCCGACCGGGGAGCTGTTTTTT. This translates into CASSLTLVPTGELFF.

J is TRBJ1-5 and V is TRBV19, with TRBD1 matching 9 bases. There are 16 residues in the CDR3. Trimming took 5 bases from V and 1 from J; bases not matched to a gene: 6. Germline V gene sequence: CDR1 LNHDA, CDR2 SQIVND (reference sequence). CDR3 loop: CASSPGTGKSNQPQHF. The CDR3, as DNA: TGTGCCAGTAGTCCCGGGACAGGGAAAAGCAATCAGCCCCAGCATTTT. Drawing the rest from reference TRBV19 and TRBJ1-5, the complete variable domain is DGGITQSPKYLFRKEGQNVTLSCEQNLNHDAMYWYRQDPGQGLRLIYYSQIVNDFQKGDIAEGYSVSREKKESFPLTVTSAQKNPTAFYLCASSPGTGKSNQPQHFGDGTRLSIL.

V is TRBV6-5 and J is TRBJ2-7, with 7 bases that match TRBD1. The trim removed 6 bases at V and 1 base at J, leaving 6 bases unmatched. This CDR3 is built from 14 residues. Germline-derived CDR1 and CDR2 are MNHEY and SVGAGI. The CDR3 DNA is TGTGCCAGCAGAGGGGACAGCCAATCCTACGAGCAGTACTTC. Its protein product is CASRGDSQSYEQYF.

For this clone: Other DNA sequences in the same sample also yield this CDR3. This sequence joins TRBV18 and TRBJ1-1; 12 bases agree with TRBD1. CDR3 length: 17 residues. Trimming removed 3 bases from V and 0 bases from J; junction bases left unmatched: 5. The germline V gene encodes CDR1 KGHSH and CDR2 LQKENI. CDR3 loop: CASSPPGTGGLNTEAFF. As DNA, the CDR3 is TGTGCCAGCTCACCTCCCGGGACAGGGGGCCTGAACACTGAAGCTTTCTTT. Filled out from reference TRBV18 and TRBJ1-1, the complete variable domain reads NAGVMQNPRHLVRRRGQEARLRCSPMKGHSHVYWYRQLPEEGLKFMVYLQKENIIDESGMPKERFSAEFPKEGPSILRIQQVVRGDSAAYFCASSPPGTGGLNTEAFFGQGTRLTVV.

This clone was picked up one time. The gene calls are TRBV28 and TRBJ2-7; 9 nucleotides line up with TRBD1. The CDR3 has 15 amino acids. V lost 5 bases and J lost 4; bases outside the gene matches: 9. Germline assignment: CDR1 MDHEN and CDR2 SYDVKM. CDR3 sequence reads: CASSQNGQGSYEQYF. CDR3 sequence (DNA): TGTGCCAGCAGTCAAAACGGACAGGGGAGTTACGAGCAGTACTTC.

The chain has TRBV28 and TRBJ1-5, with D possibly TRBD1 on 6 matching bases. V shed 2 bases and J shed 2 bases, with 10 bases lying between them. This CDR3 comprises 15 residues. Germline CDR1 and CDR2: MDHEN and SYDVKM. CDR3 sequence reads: CASSLRGGRNQPQHF. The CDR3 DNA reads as TGTGCCAGCAGTTTACGGGGGGGCCGCAATCAGCCCCAGCATTTT.

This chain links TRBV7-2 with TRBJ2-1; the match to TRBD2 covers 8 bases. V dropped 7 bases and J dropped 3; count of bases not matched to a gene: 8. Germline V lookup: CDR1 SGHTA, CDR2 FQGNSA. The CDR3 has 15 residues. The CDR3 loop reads CASTLSGAYYNEQFF. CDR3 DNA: TGTGCCAGCACCCTTAGCGGGGCGTACTACAATGAGCAGTTCTTC.

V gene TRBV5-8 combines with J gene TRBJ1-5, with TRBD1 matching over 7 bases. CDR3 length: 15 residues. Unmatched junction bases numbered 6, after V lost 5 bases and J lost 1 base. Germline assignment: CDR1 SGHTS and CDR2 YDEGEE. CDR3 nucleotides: TGTGCCAGCAGTTTCGACAGGGTGAGCAATCAGCCCCAGCATTTT. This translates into CASSFDRVSNQPQHF.

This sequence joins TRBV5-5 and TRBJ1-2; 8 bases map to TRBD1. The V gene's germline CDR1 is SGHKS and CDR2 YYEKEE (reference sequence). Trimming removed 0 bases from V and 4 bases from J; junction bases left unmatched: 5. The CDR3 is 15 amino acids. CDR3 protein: CASSLARDRTYGYTF. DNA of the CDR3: TGTGCCAGCAGCTTGGCCCGGGACAGGACCTATGGCTACACCTTC.

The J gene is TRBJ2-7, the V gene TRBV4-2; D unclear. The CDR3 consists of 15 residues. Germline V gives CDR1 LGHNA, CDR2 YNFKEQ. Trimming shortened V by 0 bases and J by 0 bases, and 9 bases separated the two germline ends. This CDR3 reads CASSQEAQSSYEQYF. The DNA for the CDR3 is TGTGCCAGCAGCCAAGAGGCACAGAGCTCCTACGAGCAGTACTTC.

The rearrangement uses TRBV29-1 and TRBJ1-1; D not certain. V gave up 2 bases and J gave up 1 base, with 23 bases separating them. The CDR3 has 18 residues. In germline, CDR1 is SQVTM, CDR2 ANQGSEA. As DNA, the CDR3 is TGCAGCGTTGAACACTTAGGTATCGGGTATTCGAGGAACACTGAAGCTTTCTTT. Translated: CSVEHLGIGYSRNTEAFF.

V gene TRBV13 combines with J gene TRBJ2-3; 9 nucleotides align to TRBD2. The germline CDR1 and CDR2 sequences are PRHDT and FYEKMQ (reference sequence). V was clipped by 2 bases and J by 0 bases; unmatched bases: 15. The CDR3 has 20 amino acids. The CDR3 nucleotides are TGTGCCAGCAGCTTATGGTTAGCGGGGGCAATTGAAGCTAGCACAGATACGCAGTATTTT. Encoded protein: CASSLWLAGAIEASTDTQYF.

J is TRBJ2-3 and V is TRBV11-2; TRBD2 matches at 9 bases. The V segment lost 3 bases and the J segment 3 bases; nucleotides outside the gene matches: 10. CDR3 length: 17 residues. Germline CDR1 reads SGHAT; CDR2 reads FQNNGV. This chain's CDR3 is CASSFRGSGGNTDTQYF. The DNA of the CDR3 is TGTGCCAGCAGCTTTAGGGGTAGCGGGGGTAATACAGATACGCAGTATTTT.